The rows below give T cell receptor beta chains drawn from one sample of a study of T cell responses to AZD1222 COVID-19 vaccine. Only in-frame clones appear in the TCRdb table, and some are missing; sequencing was by immunoSEQ multiplex PCR. The sample contains roughly 80,000 clones, 88% of which appear only once. Sequenced material: peripheral blood, taken on day 0 of MenACWY control vaccination. Receptors were obtained from an adult in good health. Each CDR3 is given with its conserved first and last residue. The order of the fields is D gene, J gene, clone size, V gene, CDR3 DNA, CDR3 protein. D genes are given only for firm matches. Part of the rows lack a size; the others show once, few, many or a class for expanded clones.

D gene: NA; J gene: TRBJ1-6; clone size: NA; V gene: TRBV30; CDR3 DNA: TGTGCCTGGAGTGGAGCAGGGCCACCCCTCCACTTT; CDR3 protein: CAWSGAGPPLHF
D gene: TRBD2; J gene: TRBJ2-7; clone size: NA; V gene: TRBV27; CDR3 DNA: TGTGCCAGCAGTTTAAGGGAGGGAACCTACGAGCAGTACTTC; CDR3 protein: CASSLREGTYEQYF
D gene: NA; J gene: TRBJ2-1; clone size: NA; V gene: TRBV5-6; CDR3 DNA: TGTGCCAGCAGCTTGTGGGGGCAGGATGAGCAGTTCTTC; CDR3 protein: CASSLWGQDEQFF
D gene: NA; J gene: TRBJ2-1; clone size: NA; V gene: TRBV7-8; CDR3 DNA: TGTGCCAGCAGGCTAGCGAGGGGGGGCCTCAATGAGCAGTTCTTC; CDR3 protein: CASRLARGGLNEQFF
D gene: TRBD1; J gene: TRBJ2-3; clone size: once; V gene: TRBV29-1; CDR3 DNA: TGCAGCGTGGGACAGGGGATCACAGATACGCAGTATTTT; CDR3 protein: CSVGQGITDTQYF
D gene: TRBD1; J gene: TRBJ2-1; clone size: NA; V gene: TRBV4-1; CDR3 DNA: TGCGCCAGCAGCCAAGAGCAGACAGGGAAAGCCTACAATGAGCAGTTCTTC; CDR3 protein: CASSQEQTGKAYNEQFF
D gene: TRBD1; J gene: TRBJ1-1; clone size: medium-sized; V gene: TRBV7-9; CDR3 DNA: TGTGCCAGCAGCTTACGGGACAGATTGAACACTGAAGCTTTCTTT; CDR3 protein: CASSLRDRLNTEAFF
D gene: NA; J gene: TRBJ2-3; clone size: NA; V gene: TRBV12-5; CDR3 DNA: TGTGCTAGTGGTTTGCCGGGACCCACAGATACGCAGTATTTT; CDR3 protein: CASGLPGPTDTQYF
D gene: TRBD1; J gene: TRBJ1-1; clone size: NA; V gene: TRBV7-3; CDR3 DNA: TGTGCCAGCAGCTCCAGGGGGCAATCGGGTAACACTGAAGCTTTCTTT; CDR3 protein: CASSSRGQSGNTEAFF
D gene: TRBD2; J gene: TRBJ2-3; clone size: NA; V gene: TRBV11-2; CDR3 DNA: TGTGCCAGCAGCTTAAGGGGACTAGCGGGGGGGACAGATACGCAGTATTTT; CDR3 protein: CASSLRGLAGGTDTQYF
D gene: NA; J gene: TRBJ2-1; clone size: NA; V gene: TRBV20-1; CDR3 DNA: TGCGGGGGGCTTAAAAACAATGAGCAGTTCTTC; CDR3 protein: CGGLKNNEQFF
D gene: NA; J gene: TRBJ1-1; clone size: NA; V gene: TRBV24-1; CDR3 DNA: TGTGCCACCAGTGATTTGAATGGCAGAAGGGCTTTCTTT; CDR3 protein: CATSDLNGRRAFF
D gene: NA; J gene: TRBJ1-2; clone size: NA; V gene: TRBV24-1; CDR3 DNA: TGTGCCACCAGTGATTTGGGGGGGCCTAGAGACGGCTACACCTTC; CDR3 protein: CATSDLGGPRDGYTF
D gene: NA; J gene: TRBJ2-1; clone size: NA; V gene: TRBV11-3; CDR3 DNA: TGTGCCAGCAGCTTAGGTGGGGGCGGCCACAATGAGCAGTTCTTC; CDR3 protein: CASSLGGGGHNEQFF
D gene: NA; J gene: TRBJ1-1; clone size: NA; V gene: TRBV19; CDR3 DNA: TGTGCCAGTAGCCGTGGACTTACTGAAGCTTTCTTT; CDR3 protein: CASSRGLTEAFF
D gene: NA; J gene: TRBJ1-2; clone size: NA; V gene: TRBV5-5; CDR3 DNA: TGTGCCAGCAGCCCCGATGGGGGCTTTGGCTACACCTTC; CDR3 protein: CASSPDGGFGYTF
D gene: NA; J gene: TRBJ2-2; clone size: NA; V gene: TRBV7-6; CDR3 DNA: TGTGCCAGCAGCTTAGGGAGGGGAGGGAACACCGGGGAGCTGTTTTTT; CDR3 protein: CASSLGRGGNTGELFF
D gene: TRBD2; J gene: TRBJ2-1; clone size: NA; V gene: TRBV9; CDR3 DNA: TGTGCCAGCAGCGTAGCGGAACTAGCGTCCTACAATGAGCAGTTCTTC; CDR3 protein: CASSVAELASYNEQFF
D gene: TRBD1; J gene: TRBJ2-7; clone size: NA; V gene: TRBV20-1; CDR3 DNA: TGCAGTGCTAGTGGACAGGGGGCCGAGCAGTACTTC; CDR3 protein: CSASGQGAEQYF
D gene: NA; J gene: TRBJ2-5; clone size: NA; V gene: TRBV12-3/TRBV12-4; CDR3 DNA: TGTGCCAGCAGTAACCTGGAGACCCAGTACTTC; CDR3 protein: CASSNLETQYF
D gene: NA; J gene: TRBJ2-4; clone size: few; V gene: TRBV2; CDR3 DNA: NA; CDR3 protein: CASSTSASLAKNIQYF
D gene: NA; J gene: TRBJ2-5; clone size: NA; V gene: TRBV30; CDR3 DNA: TGTGCCTGGAATGATGGAGGAGAGACCCAGTACTTC; CDR3 protein: CAWNDGGETQYF
D gene: NA; J gene: TRBJ2-7; clone size: NA; V gene: TRBV7-8; CDR3 DNA: TGTGCCAGCAGCTTATCCCCAGGAACCTACGAGCAGTACTTC; CDR3 protein: CASSLSPGTYEQYF
D gene: NA; J gene: TRBJ1-2; clone size: NA; V gene: TRBV7-2; CDR3 DNA: TGTGCCAGCAGCTTAGGGCCCTCTAACTATGGCTACACCTTC; CDR3 protein: CASSLGPSNYGYTF
D gene: TRBD2; J gene: TRBJ2-1; clone size: NA; V gene: TRBV9; CDR3 DNA: TGTGCCAGCAGCCTGGGGACTAGCGGGTACAATGAGCAGTTCTTC; CDR3 protein: CASSLGTSGYNEQFF
D gene: NA; J gene: TRBJ1-6; clone size: NA; V gene: TRBV11-2; CDR3 DNA: TGTGCCAGCAGCTTAGGGGACATAAATTCACCCCTCCACTTT; CDR3 protein: CASSLGDINSPLHF
D gene: TRBD1; J gene: TRBJ2-3; clone size: NA; V gene: TRBV5-1; CDR3 DNA: TGCGCCAGCAGCTTGTATGGGGACAGGCAGGGAGATACGCAGTATTTT; CDR3 protein: CASSLYGDRQGDTQYF
D gene: TRBD2; J gene: TRBJ2-1; clone size: NA; V gene: TRBV19; CDR3 DNA: TGTGCCAGTAGTATCGTAGCGGGGGGGCCAGGGGAGCAGTTCTTC; CDR3 protein: CASSIVAGGPGEQFF
D gene: NA; J gene: TRBJ1-5; clone size: NA; V gene: TRBV18; CDR3 DNA: TGTGCCAGCTCCCCATCAGGGACGGCTAATCAGCCCCAGCATTTT; CDR3 protein: CASSPSGTANQPQHF
D gene: NA; J gene: TRBJ1-6; clone size: NA; V gene: TRBV25-1; CDR3 DNA: TGTGCCAGCAGAGGCAGCCTCAATTCACCCCTCCACTTT; CDR3 protein: CASRGSLNSPLHF
D gene: TRBD2; J gene: TRBJ2-7; clone size: NA; V gene: TRBV4-3; CDR3 DNA: TGCGCCAGCAGCCAAGAAGGAGGGAGGGCTAAGTACTTC; CDR3 protein: CASSQEGGRAKYF
D gene: NA; J gene: TRBJ2-7; clone size: NA; V gene: TRBV15; CDR3 DNA: TGTGCCACCAGCAGAGGTTCGCAGGGGACCTACGAGCAGTACTTC; CDR3 protein: CATSRGSQGTYEQYF